The source of this T cell receptor beta chain is a study of T cell repertoires in cytomegalovirus infection. In the study overall: Public TCR beta signatures provided an indication of both CMV infection and a matching HLA type. Study-wide results and caveats: The ex vivo response was dominated by HLA-C-restricted CMV-specific TCR beta clonotypes. Summed public TCR beta family frequency identified CMV carriers bearing the relevant HLA.

The table lists this clonotype with a few counts. The antigen is undetermined. TCRdb called the reads again in MiXCR, with one record for every CDR3 protein. The sample consists of about 230,000 distinct CDR3 sequences, 22% of them appearing once. V lost 2 bases, J lost 6 bases, and 17 bases lay in between. Germline V gene data show CDR1 as MNHNY and CDR2 as SVGAGI (reference sequence). There are 17 residues in the CDR3. Sample: CD8+ T cells from PBMCs. The sequence derives from a human donor in good health (CMV status not recorded). Some clones in this sample may be carry-over from other donors' samples. This chain links TRBV6-6 with TRBJ1-6; D perhaps matches TRBD1 (6 bases). CDR3 nucleotides: TGTGCCAGCAGTTACAACCTGACAGGTCCCTTTAATTCACCCCTCCACTTT. It codes for CASSYNLTGPFNSPLHF.